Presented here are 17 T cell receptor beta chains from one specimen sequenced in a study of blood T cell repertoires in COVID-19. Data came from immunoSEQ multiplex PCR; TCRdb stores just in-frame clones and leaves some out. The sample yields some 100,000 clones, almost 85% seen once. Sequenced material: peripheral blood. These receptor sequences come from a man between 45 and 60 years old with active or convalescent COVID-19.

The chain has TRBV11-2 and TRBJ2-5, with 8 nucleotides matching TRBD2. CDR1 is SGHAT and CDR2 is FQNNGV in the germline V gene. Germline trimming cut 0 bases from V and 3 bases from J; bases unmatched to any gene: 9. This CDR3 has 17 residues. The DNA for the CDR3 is TGTGCCAGCAGCTTAGATCCGGGGGGGGCAGACGAAGAGACCCAGTACTTC. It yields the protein CASSLDPGGADEETQYF.

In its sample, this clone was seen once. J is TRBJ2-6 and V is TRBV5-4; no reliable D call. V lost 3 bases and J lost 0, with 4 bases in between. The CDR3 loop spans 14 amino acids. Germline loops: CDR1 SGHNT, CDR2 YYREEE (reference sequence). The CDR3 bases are TGTGCCAGCAGCTCGAGCTCTGGGGCCAACGTCCTGACTTTC. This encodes CASSSSSGANVLTF.

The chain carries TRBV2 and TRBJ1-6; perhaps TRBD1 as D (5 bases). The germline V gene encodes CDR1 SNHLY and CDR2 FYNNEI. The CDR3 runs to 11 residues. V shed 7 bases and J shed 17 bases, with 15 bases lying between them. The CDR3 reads CASNLQGTVHF. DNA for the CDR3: TGTGCCAGCAACCTGCAGGGCACGGTCCACTTT.

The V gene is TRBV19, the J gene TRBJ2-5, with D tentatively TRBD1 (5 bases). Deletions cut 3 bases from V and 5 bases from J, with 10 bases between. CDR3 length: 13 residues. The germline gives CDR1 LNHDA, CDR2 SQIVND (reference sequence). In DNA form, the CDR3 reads TGTGCCAGTAGTATGGCAGGGCGGGAGACCCAGTACTTC. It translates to CASSMAGRETQYF.

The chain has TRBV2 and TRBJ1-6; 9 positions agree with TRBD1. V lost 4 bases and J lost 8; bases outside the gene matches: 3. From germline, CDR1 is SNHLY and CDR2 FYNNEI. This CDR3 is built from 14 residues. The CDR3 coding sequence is TGTGCCAGCAGTGTGAGACAGGGGGATTCACCCCTCCACTTT. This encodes CASSVRQGDSPLHF.

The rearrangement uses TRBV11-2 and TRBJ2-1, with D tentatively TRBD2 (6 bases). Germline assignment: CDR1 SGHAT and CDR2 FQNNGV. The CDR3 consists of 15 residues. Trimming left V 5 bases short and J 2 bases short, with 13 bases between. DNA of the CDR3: TGTGCCAGCAGCCCAGTGTGGGGGGCCTACAATGAGCAGTTCTTC. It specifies CASSPVWGAYNEQFF.

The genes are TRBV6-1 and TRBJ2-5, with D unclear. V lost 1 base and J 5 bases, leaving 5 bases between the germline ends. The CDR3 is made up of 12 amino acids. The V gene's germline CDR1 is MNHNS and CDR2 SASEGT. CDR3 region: CASSEVGETQYF. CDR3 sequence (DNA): TGTGCCAGCAGTGAAGTGGGCGAGACCCAGTACTTC.

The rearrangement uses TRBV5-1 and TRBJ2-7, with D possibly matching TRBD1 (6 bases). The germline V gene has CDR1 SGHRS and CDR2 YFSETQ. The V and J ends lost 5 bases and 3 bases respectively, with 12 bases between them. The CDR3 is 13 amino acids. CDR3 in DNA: TGCGCCAGCAGGCGCCCAGGGGACTACGAGCAGTACTTC. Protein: CASRRPGDYEQYF.

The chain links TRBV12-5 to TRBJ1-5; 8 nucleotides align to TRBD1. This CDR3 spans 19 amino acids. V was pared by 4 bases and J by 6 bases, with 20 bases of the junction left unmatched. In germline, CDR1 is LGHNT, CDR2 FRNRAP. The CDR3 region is CASGSPRAGGEKVGQPQHF. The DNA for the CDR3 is TGTGCTAGTGGTTCGCCGCGGGCAGGGGGCGAGAAGGTGGGTCAGCCCCAGCATTTT.

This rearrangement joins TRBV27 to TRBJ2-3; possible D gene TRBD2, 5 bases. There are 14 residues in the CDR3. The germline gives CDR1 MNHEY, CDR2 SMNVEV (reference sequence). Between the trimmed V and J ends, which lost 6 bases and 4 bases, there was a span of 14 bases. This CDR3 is CASSHGGGADTQYF. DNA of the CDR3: TGTGCCAGCAGCCATGGAGGTGGCGCAGATACGCAGTATTTT.

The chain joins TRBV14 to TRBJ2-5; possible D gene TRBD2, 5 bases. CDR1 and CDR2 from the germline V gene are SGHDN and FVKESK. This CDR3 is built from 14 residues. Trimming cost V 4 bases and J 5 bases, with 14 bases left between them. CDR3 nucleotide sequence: TGTGCCAGCAGCCGACAAATCGGGGAGGAGACCCAGTACTTC. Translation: CASSRQIGEETQYF.

CDR3 coding DNA: TGTGCCAGCACTACCACAGATACGCAGTATTTT. This encodes CASTTTDTQYF. The chain is built from TRBV12-3 or TRBV12-4 and TRBJ2-3; D gene unclear. This CDR3 is 11 amino acids long. V lost 7 bases to trimming and J lost 2 bases, with 4 bases between them.

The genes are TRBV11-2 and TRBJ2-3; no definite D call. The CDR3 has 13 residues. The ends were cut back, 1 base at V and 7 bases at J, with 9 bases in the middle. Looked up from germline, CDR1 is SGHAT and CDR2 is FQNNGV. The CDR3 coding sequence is TGTGCCAGCAGCTTAGGGGTAGCCAATACGCAGTATTTT. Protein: CASSLGVANTQYF. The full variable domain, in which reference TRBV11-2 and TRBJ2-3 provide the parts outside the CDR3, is EAGVAQSPRYKIIEKRQSVAFWCNPISGHATLYWYQQILGQGPKLLIQFQNNGVVDDSQLPKDRFSAERLKGVDSTLKIQPAKLEDSAVYLCASSLGVANTQYFGPGTRLTVL.

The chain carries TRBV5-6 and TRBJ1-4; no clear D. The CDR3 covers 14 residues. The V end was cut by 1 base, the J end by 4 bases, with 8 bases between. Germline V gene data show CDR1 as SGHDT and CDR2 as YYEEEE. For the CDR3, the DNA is TGTGCCAGCAGCTTGACAAAGAATAATGAAAAACTGTTTTTT. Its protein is CASSLTKNNEKLFF.

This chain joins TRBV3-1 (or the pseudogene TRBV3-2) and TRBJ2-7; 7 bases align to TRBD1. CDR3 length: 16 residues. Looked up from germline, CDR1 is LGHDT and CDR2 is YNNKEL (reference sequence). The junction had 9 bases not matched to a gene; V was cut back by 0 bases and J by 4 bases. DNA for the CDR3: TGTGCCAGCAGCCAAGATTCAAAAGGGGGCGGGTACGAGCAGTACTTC. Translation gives CASSQDSKGGGYEQYF.

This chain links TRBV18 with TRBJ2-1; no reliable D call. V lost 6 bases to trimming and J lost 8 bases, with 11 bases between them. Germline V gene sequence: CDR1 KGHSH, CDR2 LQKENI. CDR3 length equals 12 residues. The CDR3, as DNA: TGTGCCAGCTCCCCCTCTAACTATGAGCAGTTCTTC. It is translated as CASSPSNYEQFF.

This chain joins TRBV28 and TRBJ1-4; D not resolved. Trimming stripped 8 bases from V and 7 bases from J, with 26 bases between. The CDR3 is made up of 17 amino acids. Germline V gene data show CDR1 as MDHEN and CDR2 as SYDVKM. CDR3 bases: TGTGCCAGCTCCCAAAGAGGTAGATCTGGCCGGGGTGAAAAACTGTTTTTT. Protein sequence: CASSQRGRSGRGEKLFF.